The present T cell receptor (beta chain) was sequenced within a study of shared clonotypes between healthy human individuals. Across the study: Samples came from a couple of female and a few male donors aged 18 to 49. Study results and limitations: Naive subsets usually exceeded memory subsets in estimated richness.

This clone was seen a single time. Its cognate antigen is unknown. Only in-frame clones appear in the TCRdb table, and some are missing; sequencing was by immunoSEQ multiplex PCR. The data show more than 550,000 clones, 80% to 95% seen once. This CDR3 spans 15 amino acids. Germline V CDR1 and CDR2: MNHEY, SMNVEV (reference sequence). The V end was cut by 2 bases, the J end by 8 bases, with 16 bases between. Material for sequencing was memory CD8+ T cells from PBMCs. Sample subset: CD45RO+ cells pooled with CCR7-negative TemRA cells. The chain recombines TRBV27 with TRBJ2-1; possibly TRBD1 or TRBD2 for D (5 bases each). This clonotype was obtained from a man between 18 and 35 years old in good health. Some clones in this sample may be carry-over from other donors' samples. CDR3 DNA sequence: TGTGCCAGCAGTTTAGTGTCAGGGAGTCGGGATGAGCAGTTCTTC. This sequence encodes CASSLVSGSRDEQFF.